One and the same sample provided the 10 T cell receptor beta chains below, sequenced in a study of neurological immune-mediated disorders. TCRdb itself ran the 5' RACE reads through MiXCR, one entry per CDR3 protein. The sample has 65,000 to 85,000 distinct CDR3 sequences; roughly 3% are singletons. Material: PBMCs. The receptors derive from a woman aged 50 to 60 with multiple sclerosis.

This clonotype was found many times. V gene TRBV7-2 combines with J gene TRBJ2-1, with TRBD1 matching 7 bases. The trim removed 6 bases at V and 4 bases at J, leaving 12 bases unmatched. CDR3 length: 16 amino acids. Germline CDR1 is SGHTA and CDR2 is FQGNSA. The CDR3 coding sequence is TGTGCCAGCAGACTACTACGGGGACAGACATACAATGAGCAGTTCTTC. It translates to CASRLLRGQTYNEQFF.

This clonotype has at least ten counts. The chain uses TRBV20-1 and TRBJ2-1; D is undetermined. The V gene's germline CDR1 is DFQATT and CDR2 SNEGSKA (reference sequence). The CDR3 contains 11 residues. Trimming pared 3 bases from V and 5 bases from J, leaving 5 bases between. The CDR3 reads CSASRHNEQFF. In DNA, the CDR3 is TGCAGTGCTAGCCGTCACAATGAGCAGTTCTTC.

The table lists this clonotype with many counts. V and J are TRBV7-8 and TRBJ1-1; the match to TRBD1 covers 7 bases. The CDR3 has 16 residues. V shed 0 bases, J shed 6 bases, and the junction held 10 bases outside the gene matches. Germline-derived CDR1 and CDR2 are SGHVS and FQNEAQ. CDR3: CASSLATGAPGAEAFF. The CDR3 bases are TGTGCCAGCAGCTTAGCTACAGGGGCCCCCGGGGCTGAAGCTTTCTTT.

In its sample, this clonotype was seen many times. This sequence joins TRBV5-1 and TRBJ2-2, with D hard to call. Between the trimmed V and J ends, which lost 0 bases and 5 bases, there was a span of 8 bases. The length of the CDR3 is 14 residues. Germline lookup yields CDR1 SGHRS and CDR2 YFSETQ. CDR3 residues: CASSLAPDTGELFF. The CDR3, as DNA: TGCGCCAGCAGCTTGGCCCCGGATACCGGGGAGCTGTTTTTT.

This clonotype was counted at least ten times. The chain carries TRBV4-1 and TRBJ2-3; tentative D call: TRBD2 (5 bases). The germline V gene has CDR1 MGHRA and CDR2 YSYEKL. The CDR3 is 14 amino acids. Trimming removed 1 base at V and 6 bases at J, with 11 bases between. Here the CDR3 reads CASSQGGSADTQYF. The CDR3 DNA sequence: TGCGCCAGCAGCCAAGGAGGGAGTGCCGATACGCAGTATTTT.

Worth noting for this clonotype: As the CDR3 is not closed by the conserved phenylalanine or tryptophan, this likely results from a read error. The genes are TRBV20-1 and TRBJ1-2; 8 positions match TRBD1. Germline values: CDR1 DFQATT, CDR2 SNEGSKA (reference sequence). There are 12 residues in the CDR3. The CDR3 here is CSDRGQGQGYTI. The CDR3 DNA is TGCAGTGATAGAGGACAGGGACAAGGCTACACCATC.

There are many counts of this clonotype. DNA of the CDR3: TGTGCCAGCAGCCAAGACCGTCGTGGGAGGACAGGACCCGTGGACACTGAAGCTTTCTTT. Its translation: CASSQDRRGRTGPVDTEAFF. The rearrangement uses TRBV3-1 and TRBJ1-1; the match to TRBD1 covers 7 bases. The V segment lost 0 bases and the J segment 3 bases; nucleotides outside the gene matches: 19. CDR3 length: 20 residues. Per the germline V gene, CDR1 is LGHDT and CDR2 is YNNKEL (reference sequence).

This clonotype appeared many times. The CDR3 DNA reads TGCAGTGCGAAGGTTGGGACAGGAGACGTCGTGCCCCAGCATTTT. The encoded protein is CSAKVGTGDVVPQHF. The rearrangement links TRBV20-1 to TRBJ1-5; 8 positions match TRBD1. Germline lookup yields CDR1 DFQATT and CDR2 SNEGSKA (reference sequence). V lost 6 bases to trimming and J lost 9 bases; unmatched junction nucleotides: 16. CDR3 length: 15 residues.

The V and J genes are TRBV7-6 and TRBJ2-2; D is uncertain. The CDR3 runs to 15 residues. Per the germline V gene, CDR1 is SGHVS and CDR2 is FNYEAQ. V was pared by 1 base and J by 4 bases, with 10 bases between. The CDR3 sequence: CASSLVTDSTGELFF. CDR3 DNA: TGTGCCAGCAGCTTAGTTACAGATTCCACCGGGGAGCTGTTTTTT. Full variable domain (missing parts from reference TRBV7-6 and TRBJ2-2): GAGVSQSPRYKVTKRGQDVALRCDPISGHVSLYWYRQALGQGPEFLTYFNYEAQQDKSGLPNDRFSAERPEGSISTLTIQRTEQRDSAMYRCASSLVTDSTGELFFGEGSRLTVL.

This clonotype was found many times. The chain recombines TRBV12-3 or TRBV12-4 with TRBJ1-1; 9 bases agree with TRBD1. The CDR3 spans 15 residues. J gave up 5 bases and V 1 base, and 5 bases lay outside the gene matches. CDR3 in amino acids: CASSLGTGATTEAFF. CDR3 DNA sequence: TGTGCCAGCAGTTTAGGGACAGGGGCGACAACTGAAGCTTTCTTT.